This TCR beta chain derives from a study of cytotoxic CD8 clonotypes in ibrutinib-treated CLL. Study information: Partial responses numbered some 25 and complete responses 2; after a median about 62 months, about 15 stayed remitted and about twelve progressed.

As concerns this clone: The antigen remains unidentified.

CDR1 LGHNA and CDR2 YSLEER come from the germline V gene. CDR3 length equals 18 residues. Trimming removed 0 bases at V and 1 base at J, with 17 bases between. TCRdb keeps only in-frame clones here, not all; method: immunoSEQ multiplex PCR. The top ten clones hold 15% of a sample with 200,000 to 250,000 clones, 60% to 75% of them seen once. Notes on the study in general: With treatment, public clonotypes, which were uncommon, either contracted or remained stable. At baseline, clonality was higher than in age-matched healthy donors and correlated with CD8+ counts.

The source of this sequence is a human donor with chronic lymphocytic leukemia. The sample was PBMCs, taken after 24 months of ibrutinib treatment. V gene TRBV4-3 combines with J gene TRBJ2-3; weak D call: TRBD2 (6 bases). CDR3: CASSQDPKGTGRTDTQYF. The CDR3, as DNA: TGCGCCAGCAGCCAAGATCCGAAGGGGACTGGCCGCACAGATACGCAGTATTTT.